This T cell receptor beta chain was documented in a study of OX40 agonist ivuxolimab in advanced cancers. Autoimmune disease history or systemic immunosuppression excluded patients. Clones were sequenced by immunoSEQ multiplex PCR, and TCRdb holds only the in-frame ones, with some missing. The sample has 6,000 to 9,000 clones; about 70% are singletons. Germline-derived CDR1 and CDR2 are SGHNT and YENEEA. This CDR3 contains 14 residues. Trimming took off 8 bases at V and 8 bases at J, with 19 bases between the two ends. Sequenced material: CD4+ or CD8+ T cells sorted from blood, taken in a trial of the OX40 agonist ivuxolimab. V gene TRBV11-3 combines with J gene TRBJ2-1; TRBD2 might be the D (5 bases). The sequence derives from an adult with an advanced solid tumor such as melanoma, head and neck, liver or kidney cancer. The CDR3: CASLPALPGYEQFF. CDR3 DNA sequence: TGTGCCAGCCTCCCCGCACTTCCGGGGTATGAGCAGTTCTTC.